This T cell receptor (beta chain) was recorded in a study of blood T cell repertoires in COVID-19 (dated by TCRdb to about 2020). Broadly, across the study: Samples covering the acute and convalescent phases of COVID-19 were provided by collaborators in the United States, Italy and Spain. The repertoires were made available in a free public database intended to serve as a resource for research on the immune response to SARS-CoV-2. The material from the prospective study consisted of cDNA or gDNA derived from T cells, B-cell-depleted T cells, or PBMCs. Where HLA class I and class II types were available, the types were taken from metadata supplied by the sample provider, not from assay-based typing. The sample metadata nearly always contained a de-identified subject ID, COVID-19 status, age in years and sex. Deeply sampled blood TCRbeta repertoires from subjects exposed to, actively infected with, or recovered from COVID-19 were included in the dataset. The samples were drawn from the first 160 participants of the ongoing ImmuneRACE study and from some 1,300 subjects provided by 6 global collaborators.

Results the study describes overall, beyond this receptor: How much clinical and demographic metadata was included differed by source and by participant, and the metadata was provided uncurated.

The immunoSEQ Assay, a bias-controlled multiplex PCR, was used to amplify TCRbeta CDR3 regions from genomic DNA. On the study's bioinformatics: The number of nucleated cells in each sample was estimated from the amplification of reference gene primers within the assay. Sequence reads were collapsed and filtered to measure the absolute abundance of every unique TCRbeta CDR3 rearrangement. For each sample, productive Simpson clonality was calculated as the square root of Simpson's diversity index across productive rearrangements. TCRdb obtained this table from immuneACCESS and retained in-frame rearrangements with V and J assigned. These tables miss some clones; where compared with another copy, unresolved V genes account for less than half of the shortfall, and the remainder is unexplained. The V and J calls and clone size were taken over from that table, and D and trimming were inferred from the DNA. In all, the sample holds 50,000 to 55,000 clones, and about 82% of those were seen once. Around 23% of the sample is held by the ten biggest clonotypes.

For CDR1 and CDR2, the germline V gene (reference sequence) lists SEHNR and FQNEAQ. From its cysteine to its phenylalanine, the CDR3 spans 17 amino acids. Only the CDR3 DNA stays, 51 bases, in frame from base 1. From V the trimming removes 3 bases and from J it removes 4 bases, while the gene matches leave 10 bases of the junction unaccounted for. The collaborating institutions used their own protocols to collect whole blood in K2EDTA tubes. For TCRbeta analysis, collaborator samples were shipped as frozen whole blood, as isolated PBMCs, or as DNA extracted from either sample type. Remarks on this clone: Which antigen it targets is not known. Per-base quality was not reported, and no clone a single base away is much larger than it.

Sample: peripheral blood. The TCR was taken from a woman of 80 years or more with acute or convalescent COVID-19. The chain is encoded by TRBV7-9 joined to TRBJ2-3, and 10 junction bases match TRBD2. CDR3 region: CASSLASGGRGADTQYF. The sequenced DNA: TGTGCCAGCAGCTTGGCTAGCGGGGGCCGAGGGGCAGATACGCAGTATTTT.